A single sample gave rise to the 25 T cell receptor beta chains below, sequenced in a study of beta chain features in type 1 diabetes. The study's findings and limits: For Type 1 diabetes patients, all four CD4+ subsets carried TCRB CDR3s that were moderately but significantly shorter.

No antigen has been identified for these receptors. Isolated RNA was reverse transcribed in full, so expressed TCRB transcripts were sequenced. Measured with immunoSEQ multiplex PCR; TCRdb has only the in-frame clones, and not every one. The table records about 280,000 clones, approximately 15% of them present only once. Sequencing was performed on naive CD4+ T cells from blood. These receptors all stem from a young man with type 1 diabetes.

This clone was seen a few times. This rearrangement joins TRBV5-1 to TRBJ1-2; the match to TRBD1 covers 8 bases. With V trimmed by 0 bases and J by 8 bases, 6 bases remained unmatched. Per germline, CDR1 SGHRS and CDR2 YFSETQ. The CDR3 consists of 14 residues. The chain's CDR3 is CASSLAGQGDGYTF. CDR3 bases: TGCGCCAGCAGCTTGGCAGGACAGGGAGACGGCTACACCTTC.

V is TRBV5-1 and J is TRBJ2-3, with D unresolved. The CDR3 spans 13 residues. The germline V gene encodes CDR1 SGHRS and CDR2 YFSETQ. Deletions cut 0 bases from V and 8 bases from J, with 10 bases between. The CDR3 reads CASSLDSRPTQYF. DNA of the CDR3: TGCGCCAGCAGCTTGGACAGCCGTCCTACGCAGTATTTT.

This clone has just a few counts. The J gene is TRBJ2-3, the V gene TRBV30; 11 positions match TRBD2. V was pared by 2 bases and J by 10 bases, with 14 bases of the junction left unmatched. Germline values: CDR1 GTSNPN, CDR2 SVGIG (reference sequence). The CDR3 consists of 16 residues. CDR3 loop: CAWSPPGLAVVSAQYF. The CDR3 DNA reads TGTGCCTGGAGTCCACCGGGACTAGCGGTGGTGAGCGCGCAGTATTTT.

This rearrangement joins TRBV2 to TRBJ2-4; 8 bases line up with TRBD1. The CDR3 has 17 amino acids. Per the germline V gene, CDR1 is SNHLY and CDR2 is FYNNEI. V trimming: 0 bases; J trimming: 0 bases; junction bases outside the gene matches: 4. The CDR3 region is CASSEAWTGLAKNIQYF. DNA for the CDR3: TGTGCCAGCAGTGAAGCGTGGACAGGGTTAGCCAAAAACATTCAGTACTTC.

CDR3 sequence reads: CASSSIDRGLSYEQYF. The CDR3 coding sequence is TGTGCCAGCAGTTCTATCGACAGGGGACTCTCCTACGAGCAGTACTTC. V usage is TRBV27 and J usage is TRBJ2-7; 8 bases are shared with TRBD1. Germline V gene sequence: CDR1 MNHEY, CDR2 SMNVEV (reference sequence). CDR3 length equals 16 residues. V gave up 4 bases and J gave up 0 bases; unmatched junction bases: 8.

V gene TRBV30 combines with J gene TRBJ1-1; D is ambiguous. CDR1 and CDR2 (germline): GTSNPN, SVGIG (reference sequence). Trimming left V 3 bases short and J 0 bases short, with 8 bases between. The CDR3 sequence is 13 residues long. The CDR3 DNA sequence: TGTGCCTGGAGCCGGACTATGAACACTGAAGCTTTCTTT. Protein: CAWSRTMNTEAFF.

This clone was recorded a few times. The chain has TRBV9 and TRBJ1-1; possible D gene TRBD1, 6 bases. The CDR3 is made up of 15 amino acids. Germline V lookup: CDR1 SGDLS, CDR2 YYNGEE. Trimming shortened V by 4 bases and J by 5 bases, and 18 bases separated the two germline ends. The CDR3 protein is CASSSRGGSWTEAFF. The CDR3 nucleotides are TGTGCCAGCAGCTCGCGAGGGGGTTCGTGGACTGAAGCTTTCTTT.

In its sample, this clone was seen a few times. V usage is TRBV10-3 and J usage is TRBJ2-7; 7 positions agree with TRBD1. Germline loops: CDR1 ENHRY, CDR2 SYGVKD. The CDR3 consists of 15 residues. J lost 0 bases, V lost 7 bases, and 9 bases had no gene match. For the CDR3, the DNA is TGTGCCATCACCTCGGGACAGTCACTCTCCTACGAGCAGTACTTC. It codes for CAITSGQSLSYEQYF.

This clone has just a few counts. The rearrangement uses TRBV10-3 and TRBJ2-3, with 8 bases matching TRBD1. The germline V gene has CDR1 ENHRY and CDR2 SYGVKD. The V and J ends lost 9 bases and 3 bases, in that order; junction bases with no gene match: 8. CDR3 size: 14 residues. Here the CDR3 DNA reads TGTGCCATGGGAGACAGGGGATCAACAGATACGCAGTATTTT. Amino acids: CAMGDRGSTDTQYF.

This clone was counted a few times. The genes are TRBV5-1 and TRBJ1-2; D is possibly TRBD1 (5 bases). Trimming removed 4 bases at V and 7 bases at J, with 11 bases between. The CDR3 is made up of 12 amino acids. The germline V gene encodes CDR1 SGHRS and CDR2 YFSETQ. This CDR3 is CASSRQSSGYTF. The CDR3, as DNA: TGCGCCAGCAGCCGACAGAGCTCTGGCTACACCTTC.

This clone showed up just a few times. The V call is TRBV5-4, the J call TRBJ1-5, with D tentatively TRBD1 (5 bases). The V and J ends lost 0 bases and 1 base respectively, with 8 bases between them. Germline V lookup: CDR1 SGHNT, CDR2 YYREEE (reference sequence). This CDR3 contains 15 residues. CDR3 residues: CASSLGGDSNQPQHF. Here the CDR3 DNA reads TGTGCCAGCAGCTTGGGCGGGGACAGCAATCAGCCCCAGCATTTT.

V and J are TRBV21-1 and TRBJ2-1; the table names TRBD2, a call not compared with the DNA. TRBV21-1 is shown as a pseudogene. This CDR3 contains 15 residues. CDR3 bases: TGTGCCAGCAGCAAAGTTCTCAACACGGGGAATGAGCAGTTCTTC. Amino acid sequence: CASSKVLNTGNEQFF.

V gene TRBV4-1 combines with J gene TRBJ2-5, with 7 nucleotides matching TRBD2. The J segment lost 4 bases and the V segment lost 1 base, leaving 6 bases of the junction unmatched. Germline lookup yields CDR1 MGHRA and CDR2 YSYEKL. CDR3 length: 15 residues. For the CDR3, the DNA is TGCGCCAGCAGCCAAGGCGCGGGAGTAGTAGAGACCCAGTACTTC. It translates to CASSQGAGVVETQYF.

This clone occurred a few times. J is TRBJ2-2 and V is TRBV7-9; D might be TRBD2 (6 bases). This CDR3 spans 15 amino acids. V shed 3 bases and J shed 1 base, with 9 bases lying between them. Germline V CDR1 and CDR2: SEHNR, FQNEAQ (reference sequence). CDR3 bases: TGTGCCAGCAGCTTCCAGGGAGGGAACACCGGGGAGCTGTTTTTT. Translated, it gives CASSFQGGNTGELFF. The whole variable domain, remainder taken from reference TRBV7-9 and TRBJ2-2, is DTGVSQNPRHKITKRGQNVTFRCDPISEHNRLYWYRQTLGQGPEFLTYFQNEAQLEKSRLLSDRFSAERPKGSFSTLEIQRTEQGDSAMYLCASSFQGGNTGELFFGEGSRLTVL.

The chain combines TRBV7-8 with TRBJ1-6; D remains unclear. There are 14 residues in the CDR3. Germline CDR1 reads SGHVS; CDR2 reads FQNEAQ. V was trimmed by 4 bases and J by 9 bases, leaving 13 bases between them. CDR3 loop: CASSSTGGRSPLHF. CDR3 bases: TGTGCCAGCAGCTCGACCGGAGGGCGTTCACCCCTCCACTTT. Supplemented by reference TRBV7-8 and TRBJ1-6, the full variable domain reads GAGVSQSPRYKVAKRGQDVALRCDPISGHVSLFWYQQALGQGPEFLTYFQNEAQLDKSGLPSDRFFAERPEGSVSTLKIQRTQQEDSAVYLCASSSTGGRSPLHFGNGTRLTVT.

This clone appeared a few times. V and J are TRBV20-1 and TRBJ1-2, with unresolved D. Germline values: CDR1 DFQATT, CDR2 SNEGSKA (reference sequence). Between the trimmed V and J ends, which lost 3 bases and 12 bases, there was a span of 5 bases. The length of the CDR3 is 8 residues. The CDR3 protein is CSASKHTF. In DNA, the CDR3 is TGCAGTGCTAGTAAGCACACCTTC.

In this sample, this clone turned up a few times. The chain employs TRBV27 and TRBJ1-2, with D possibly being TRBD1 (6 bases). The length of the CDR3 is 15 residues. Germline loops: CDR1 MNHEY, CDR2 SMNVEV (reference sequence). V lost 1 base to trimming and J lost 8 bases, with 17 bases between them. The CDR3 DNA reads TGTGCCAGCAGTTTATGGAGCGCGGGGGGCGGCGGCTACACCTTC. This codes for CASSLWSAGGGGYTF.

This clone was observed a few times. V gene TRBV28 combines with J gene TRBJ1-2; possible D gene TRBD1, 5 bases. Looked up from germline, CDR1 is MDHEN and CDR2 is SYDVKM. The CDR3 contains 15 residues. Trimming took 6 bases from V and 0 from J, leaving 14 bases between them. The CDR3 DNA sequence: TGTGCCAGCAGGGATTCTGGGACTTCTAACTATGGCTACACCTTC. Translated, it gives CASRDSGTSNYGYTF.

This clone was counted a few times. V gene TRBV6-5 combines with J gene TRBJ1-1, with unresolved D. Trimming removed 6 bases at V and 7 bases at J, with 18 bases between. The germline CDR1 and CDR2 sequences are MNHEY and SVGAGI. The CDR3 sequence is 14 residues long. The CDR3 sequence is CASSGITNVGEAFF. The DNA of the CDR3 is TGTGCCAGCAGCGGGATTACAAACGTGGGTGAAGCTTTCTTT.

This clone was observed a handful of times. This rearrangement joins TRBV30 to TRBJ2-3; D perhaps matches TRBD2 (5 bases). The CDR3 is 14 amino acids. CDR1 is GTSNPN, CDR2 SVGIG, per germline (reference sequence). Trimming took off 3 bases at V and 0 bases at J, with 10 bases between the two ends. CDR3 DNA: TGTGCCTGGAGACCGGGGATAAGCACAGATACGCAGTATTTT. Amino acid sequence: CAWRPGISTDTQYF.

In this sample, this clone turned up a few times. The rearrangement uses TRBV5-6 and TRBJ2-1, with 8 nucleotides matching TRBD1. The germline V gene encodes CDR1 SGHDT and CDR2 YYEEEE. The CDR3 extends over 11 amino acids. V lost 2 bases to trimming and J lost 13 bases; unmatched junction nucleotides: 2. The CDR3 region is CASSFAGGQFF. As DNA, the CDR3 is TGTGCCAGCAGCTTTGCAGGGGGCCAGTTCTTC.

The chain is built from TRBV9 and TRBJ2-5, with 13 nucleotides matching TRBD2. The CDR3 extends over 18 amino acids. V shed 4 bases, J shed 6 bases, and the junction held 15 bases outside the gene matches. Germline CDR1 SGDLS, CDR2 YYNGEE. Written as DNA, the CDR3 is TGTGCCAGCAGCTCGCGGACTAGCGGGGGCGTCGGCCGTCAGACCCAGTACTTC. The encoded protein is CASSSRTSGGVGRQTQYF. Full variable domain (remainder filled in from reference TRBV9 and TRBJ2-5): DSGVTQTPKHLITATGQRVTLRCSPRSGDLSVYWYQQSLDQGLQFLIQYYNGEERAKGNILERFSAQQFPDLHSELNLSSLELGDSALYFCASSSRTSGGVGRQTQYFGPGTRLLVL.

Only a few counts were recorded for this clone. CDR3 nucleotides: TGTGCCAGCAGCAGAGACAGGCCCCAGGAGACCCAGTACTTC. Residues: CASSRDRPQETQYF. The chain links TRBV7-9 to TRBJ2-5; D might be TRBD1 (6 bases). The V end was cut by 5 bases, the J end by 5 bases, with 15 bases between. The germline gives CDR1 SEHNR, CDR2 FQNEAQ (reference sequence). This CDR3 is built from 14 residues.

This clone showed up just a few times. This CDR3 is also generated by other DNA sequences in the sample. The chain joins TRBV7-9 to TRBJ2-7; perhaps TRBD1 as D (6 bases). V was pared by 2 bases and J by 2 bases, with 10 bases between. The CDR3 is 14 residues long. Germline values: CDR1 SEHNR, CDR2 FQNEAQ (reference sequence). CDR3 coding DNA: TGTGCCAGCAGCTTACGAGGACAGACCTACGAGCAGTACTTC. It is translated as CASSLRGQTYEQYF. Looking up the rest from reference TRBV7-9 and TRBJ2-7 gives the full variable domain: DTGVSQNPRHKITKRGQNVTFRCDPISEHNRLYWYRQTLGQGPEFLTYFQNEAQLEKSRLLSDRFSAERPKGSFSTLEIQRTEQGDSAMYLCASSLRGQTYEQYFGPGTRLTVT.

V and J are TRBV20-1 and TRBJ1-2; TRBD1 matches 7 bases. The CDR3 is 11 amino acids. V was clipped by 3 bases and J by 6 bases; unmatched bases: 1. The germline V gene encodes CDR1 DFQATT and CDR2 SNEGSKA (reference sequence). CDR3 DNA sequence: TGCAGTGCTAGGACAGGGCATGGCTACACCTTC. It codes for CSARTGHGYTF.